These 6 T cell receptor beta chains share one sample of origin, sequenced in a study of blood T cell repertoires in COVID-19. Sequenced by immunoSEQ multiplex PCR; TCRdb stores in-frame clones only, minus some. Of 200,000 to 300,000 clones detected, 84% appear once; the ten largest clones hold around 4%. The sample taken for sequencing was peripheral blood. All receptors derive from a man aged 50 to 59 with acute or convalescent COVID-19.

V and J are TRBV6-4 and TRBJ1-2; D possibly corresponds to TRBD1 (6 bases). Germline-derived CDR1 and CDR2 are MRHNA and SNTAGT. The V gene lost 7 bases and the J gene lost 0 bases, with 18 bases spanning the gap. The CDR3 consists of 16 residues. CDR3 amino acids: CASNPTQGFSNYGYTF. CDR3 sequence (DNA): TGTGCCAGCAACCCAACACAGGGATTCTCTAACTATGGCTACACCTTC.

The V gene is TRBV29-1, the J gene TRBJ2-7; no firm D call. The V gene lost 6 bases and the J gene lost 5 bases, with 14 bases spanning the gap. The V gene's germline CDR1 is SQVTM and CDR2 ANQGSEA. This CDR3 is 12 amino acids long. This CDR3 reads CSVQLLLHEQYF. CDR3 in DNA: TGCAGCGTCCAACTGCTTCTCCACGAGCAGTACTTC.

The CDR3 sequence: CASSPPGDETQYF. The CDR3 DNA sequence: TGTGCCAGCAGCCCGCCAGGGGATGAGACCCAGTACTTC. The chain couples TRBV3-1 (or the pseudogene TRBV3-2) to TRBJ2-5; TRBD1 is a possible D gene (6 bases). Germline assignment: CDR1 LGHDT and CDR2 YNNKEL (reference sequence). The CDR3 runs to 13 residues. V was clipped by 4 bases and J by 5 bases, with 11 bases between them.

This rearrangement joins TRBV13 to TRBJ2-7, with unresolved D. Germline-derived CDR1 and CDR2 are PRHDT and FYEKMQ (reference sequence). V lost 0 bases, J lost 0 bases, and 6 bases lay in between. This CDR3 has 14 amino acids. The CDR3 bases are TGTGCCAGCAGCTTAGGACACCCCTCCTACGAGCAGTACTTC. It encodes CASSLGHPSYEQYF.

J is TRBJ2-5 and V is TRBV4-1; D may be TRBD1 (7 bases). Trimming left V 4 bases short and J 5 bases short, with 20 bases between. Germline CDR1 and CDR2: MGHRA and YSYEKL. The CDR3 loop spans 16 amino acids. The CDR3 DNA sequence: TGCGCCAGCAGCCCGCTGTGGGGGCAGGGGGGTGAGACCCAGTACTTC. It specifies CASSPLWGQGGETQYF.

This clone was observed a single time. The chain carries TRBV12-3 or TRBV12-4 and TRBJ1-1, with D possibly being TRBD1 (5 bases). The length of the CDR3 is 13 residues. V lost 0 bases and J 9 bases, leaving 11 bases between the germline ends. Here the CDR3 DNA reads TGTGCCAGCAGTTTAGCGGGGGGACGAAAAGCTTTCTTT. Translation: CASSLAGGRKAFF.